Given below is one T cell receptor (beta chain) in context. Data came from immunoSEQ multiplex PCR; TCRdb stores just in-frame clones and leaves some out. In the table there are approximately 940,000 clones, more than 75% of which are singletons. The data were obtained in a study of shared clonotypes between healthy human individuals. V was clipped by 10 bases and J by 2 bases, with 11 bases between them. CDR1 is ENHRY, CDR2 SYGVKD, per germline. The CDR3 spans 12 residues. V and J are TRBV10-3 and TRBJ1-1; D call uncertain. This sequence originates from a man aged 18 to 35 in good health. The source material was memory CD4+ T cells sorted from blood. Described subset: CD45RA-negative fraction. This CDR3 is CASFQSNTEAFF. The CDR3 DNA sequence: TGTGCCAGTTTCCAGAGTAACACTGAAGCTTTCTTT.